These 22 T cell receptor beta chains originate from one sample sequenced in a study of neurological immune-mediated disorders. TCRdb recomputed calls from the 5' RACE reads with MiXCR, one row per CDR3 protein. The data contain some 120,000 distinct CDR3 sequences, around 3% of them singletons. The specimen sequenced was PBMCs. Receptors were obtained from a woman aged 25 to 39 with multiple sclerosis.

This clonotype was counted many times. The chain is built from TRBV6-4 and TRBJ2-6, with D unclear. The CDR3 is 16 residues long. The V end was cut by 0 bases, the J end by 0 bases, with 6 bases between. Germline V lookup: CDR1 MRHNA, CDR2 SNTAGT. The CDR3 nucleotides are TGTGCCAGCAGTGACTCGGGCCTCTCTGGGGCCAACGTCCTGACTTTC. Translating gives CASSDSGLSGANVLTF.

Ten or more counts support this clonotype. The chain carries TRBV20-1 and TRBJ2-5; a weak D match, TRBD2 (5 bases). V was shortened by 6 bases and J by 2 bases, with 16 bases between the two germline ends. Per the germline V gene, CDR1 is DFQATT and CDR2 is SNEGSKA (reference sequence). The CDR3 is 14 amino acids. CDR3 nucleotide sequence: TGCAGTGCCTCGCATGTGAGGGCTCAAGAGACCCAGTACTTC. As protein: CSASHVRAQETQYF.

This clonotype was detected ten times or more. V usage is TRBV10-1 and J usage is TRBJ2-1, with 8 bases that match TRBD1. The V gene end was trimmed by 5 bases and the J gene end by 5 bases; junction bases not matched to a gene: 11. CDR3 length equals 16 residues. Germline CDR1 and CDR2: WNHNN and SYGVQD (reference sequence). The chain's CDR3 is CASSPRGRSLNNEQFF. In DNA, the CDR3 is TGCGCCAGCAGTCCCAGGGGGCGTTCGCTTAACAATGAGCAGTTCTTC.

This clonotype was observed at least ten times. The V and J genes are TRBV20-1 and TRBJ1-1; D is unresolved. The germline gives CDR1 DFQATT, CDR2 SNEGSKA (reference sequence). V dropped 4 bases and J dropped 0 bases, with 9 bases sitting between them. CDR3 size: 13 residues. DNA for the CDR3: TGCAGTGCTACCCCTGGCTTGAACACTGAAGCTTTCTTT. Protein product: CSATPGLNTEAFF.

This clonotype was picked up many times. The chain is built from TRBV25-1 and TRBJ1-1, with TRBD1 as a possible D gene (5 bases). This CDR3 is built from 14 residues. V was pared by 8 bases and J by 3 bases, with 16 bases between. Germline V CDR1 and CDR2: MGHDK, SYGVNS. For the CDR3, the DNA is TGTGCCAGCGTCTCGGGGGATGCGGACACTGAAGCTTTCTTT. Amino acid sequence: CASVSGDADTEAFF.

This clonotype was detected ten times or more. The rearrangement joins TRBV6-6 to TRBJ2-7; D remains ambiguous. Germline V gene sequence: CDR1 MNHNY, CDR2 SVGAGI (reference sequence). The CDR3 runs to 16 residues. V lost 0 bases, J lost 0 bases, and 12 bases lay in between. The CDR3 sequence is CASSYSGSPFSYEQYF. The CDR3 DNA reads TGTGCCAGCAGTTACTCGGGTTCACCCTTCTCCTACGAGCAGTACTTC.

Many counts were recorded for this clonotype. The rearrangement links TRBV3-1 to TRBJ2-2, with D unclear. The CDR3 consists of 16 residues. Germline-derived CDR1 and CDR2 are LGHDT and YNNKEL (reference sequence). V gave up 4 bases and J gave up 0 bases, with 12 bases separating them. CDR3 DNA: TGTGCCAGCAGCCCGGTCGATCCCGCGAACACCGGGGAGCTGTTTTTT. Protein sequence: CASSPVDPANTGELFF.

This clonotype was seen at least ten times. The chain couples TRBV5-1 to TRBJ2-7; tentative D call: TRBD1 (5 bases). The CDR3 consists of 13 residues. Germline loops: CDR1 SGHRS, CDR2 YFSETQ. V lost 1 base to trimming and J lost 3 bases, with 8 bases between them. CDR3 in amino acids: CASSLMDNYEQYF. DNA for the CDR3: TGCGCCAGCAGCTTGATGGACAACTACGAGCAGTACTTC.

This clonotype was observed many times. The rearrangement joins TRBV4-3 to TRBJ2-7, with 9 bases identical to TRBD2. Germline trimming cut 1 base from V and 2 bases from J; bases unmatched to any gene: 6. Germline V gene data show CDR1 as LGHNA and CDR2 as YSLEER. The CDR3 runs to 16 residues. The DNA of the CDR3 is TGCGCCAGCAGCCAAGCGTTGGGACTAGCCACCTACGAGCAGTACTTC. Protein: CASSQALGLATYEQYF.

This clonotype was counted ten times or more. The chain couples TRBV6-2 or TRBV6-3 to TRBJ1-1; D is perhaps TRBD1 (6 bases). Germline V gene data show CDR1 as MNHEY and CDR2 as SVGEGT. The V end was cut by 0 bases, the J end by 2 bases, with 13 bases between. CDR3 length: 16 amino acids. The CDR3 region is CASSYSRRRGNTEAFF. In DNA form, the CDR3 reads TGTGCCAGCAGTTACTCGCGGCGCAGGGGAAACACTGAAGCTTTCTTT.

The sample holds many counts of this clonotype. This chain connects TRBV19 to TRBJ1-6, with 7 bases identical to TRBD1. J gave up 7 bases and V 6 bases, and 9 bases lay outside the gene matches. The CDR3 consists of 15 residues. From germline, CDR1 is LNHDA and CDR2 SQIVND (reference sequence). CDR3 nucleotides: TGTGCCAGTAGATACGCGGGACAGCAAAATTCACCCCTCCACTTT. Its translation: CASRYAGQQNSPLHF.

This clonotype occurred many times. This chain links TRBV6-5 with TRBJ1-2; D may be TRBD1 (6 bases). The CDR3 has 14 amino acids. Per the germline V gene, CDR1 is MNHEY and CDR2 is SVGAGI. The CDR3 bases are TGTGCGACGAGTGGGGGGCGATCTTTAGGTGGCTACACCTTC. Encoded protein: CATSGGRSLGGYTF.

This clonotype came up many times. This chain joins TRBV20-1 and TRBJ2-1; D is perhaps TRBD1 or TRBD2 (5 bases each). V was cut by 4 bases and J by 9 bases, with 16 bases left in between. Germline lookup yields CDR1 DFQATT and CDR2 SNEGSKA (reference sequence). This CDR3 region has 13 residues. CDR3 sequence (DNA): TGCAGTGCTATCGACAGACGAGAGGGTGAGCAGTTCTTC. This sequence encodes CSAIDRREGEQFF.

There are many counts of this clonotype. The gene calls are TRBV20-1 and TRBJ2-1; 8 nucleotides agree with TRBD2. The CDR3 is 13 amino acids. CDR1 is DFQATT, CDR2 SNEGSKA, per germline (reference sequence). The trim removed 3 bases at V and 8 bases at J, leaving 6 bases unmatched. DNA for the CDR3: TGCAGTGCTAGCGGGCGGGGGGATGATGAGCAGTTCTTC. Encoded protein: CSASGRGDDEQFF.

This clonotype has only a few counts. CDR3: CSARAGQFNYGYTF. CDR3 nucleotide sequence: TGCAGTGCTAGAGCAGGGCAGTTCAACTATGGCTACACCTTC. V usage is TRBV20-1 and J usage is TRBJ1-2, with a possible D match to TRBD1 (5 bases). V was cut by 1 base and J by 2 bases, with 11 bases left in between. Germline CDR1 DFQATT, CDR2 SNEGSKA (reference sequence). The CDR3 has 14 amino acids.

This clonotype was counted many times. The genes are TRBV6-2 or TRBV6-3 and TRBJ1-6; no clear D gene. V lost 2 bases, J lost 9 bases, and 5 bases lay in between. There are 12 residues in the CDR3. Germline V gene data show CDR1 as MNHEY and CDR2 as SVGEGT. CDR3 region: CASSYEVSPLHF. The DNA of the CDR3 is TGTGCCAGCAGTTACGAGGTTTCACCCCTCCACTTT.

This clonotype was seen only a few times. This chain joins TRBV29-1 and TRBJ1-1; D possibly corresponds to TRBD1 (5 bases). V lost 3 bases to trimming and J lost 8 bases, with 10 bases between them. Germline V gene lookup returns CDR1 SQVTM and CDR2 ANQGSEA. The CDR3 length is 11 residues. Here the CDR3 reads CSVEWGPEAFF. CDR3 coding DNA: TGCAGCGTTGAGTGGGGACCCGAAGCTTTCTTT.

This clonotype was detected ten times or more. This rearrangement joins TRBV5-1 to TRBJ1-4; no reliable D call. The germline V and J ends were trimmed by 0 bases and 0 bases, with 6 bases remaining between them. The length of the CDR3 is 15 residues. CDR1 SGHRS and CDR2 YFSETQ come from the germline V gene. CDR3 loop: CASSLGGTTNEKLFF. CDR3 in DNA: TGCGCCAGCAGCTTGGGCGGGACAACTAATGAAAAACTGTTTTTT.

In its sample, this clonotype was seen many times. V is TRBV20-1 and J is TRBJ2-2, with a tentative D call TRBD1 (5 bases). The CDR3 length is 16 residues. Germline CDR1 is DFQATT and CDR2 is SNEGSKA (reference sequence). Trimming took off 4 bases at V and 0 bases at J, with 15 bases between the two ends. The CDR3 sequence is CSAKDDRSANTGELFF. As DNA, the CDR3 is TGCAGTGCTAAGGATGACAGATCCGCGAACACCGGGGAGCTGTTTTTT.

This clonotype was counted ten times or more. The chain joins TRBV20-1 to TRBJ2-7; 10 bases are a match to TRBD2. Germline V gene data show CDR1 as DFQATT and CDR2 as SNEGSKA (reference sequence). There are 14 residues in the CDR3. Trimming took 5 bases from V and 6 from J; bases not matched to a gene: 10. The chain's CDR3 is CSALGSGGVSEQYF. The CDR3 DNA sequence: TGCAGTGCTCTAGGGAGCGGGGGGGTCTCCGAGCAGTACTTC.

Many counts were recorded for this clonotype. The chain has TRBV2 and TRBJ2-1; D is unresolved. The V end was cut by 2 bases, the J end by 9 bases, with 2 bases between. Germline V gene data show CDR1 as SNHLY and CDR2 as FYNNEI. The CDR3 has 10 residues. CDR3 bases: TGTGCCAGCAGTGAATCTGAGCAGTTCTTC. As protein: CASSESEQFF.

This clonotype was picked up many times. The chain carries TRBV20-1 and TRBJ2-3; TRBD2 aligns across 9 bases. Trimming cost V 1 base and J 2 bases; bases outside gene matches: 10. Germline loops: CDR1 DFQATT, CDR2 SNEGSKA (reference sequence). This CDR3 comprises 17 residues. CDR3 sequence reads: CSARGISGGPTTDTQYF. CDR3 sequence (DNA): TGCAGTGCTAGAGGTATAAGCGGGGGGCCCACCACAGATACGCAGTATTTT.